This is a list of T cell receptor beta chains from one sample in a study of PD-1 blockade in classical Hodgkin lymphoma. Measured with immunoSEQ multiplex PCR; TCRdb has only the in-frame clones, and not every one. This sample has tens of thousands of clones, with roughly 78% found just once. Here the sequenced sample was peripheral blood mononuclear cells (PBMCs), taken at baseline. These receptors all come from a human donor with classical Hodgkin lymphoma. CDR3s include the opening cysteine and the closing phenylalanine or tryptophan. D genes are given only for firm matches. Some rows mark clone size as missing; the rest say once, few, many or name a class of expanded clone.

TRBJ2-3	.	.	TRBV21-1	TGTGCCAGCAGCAAGGATGGTGCGGGACGCACAGATACGCAGTATTTT	CASSKDGAGRTDTQYF
TRBJ2-1	TRBD2	.	TRBV27	TGTGCCAGCAGCGAACTAGCGGGGGACCAGTTCTTC	CASSELAGDQFF
TRBJ2-2	.	.	TRBV5-1	TGCGCCAGCAGCGCAGCCTACCTAGAGCCCCGAACGAACACCGGGGAGCTGTTTTTT	CASSAAYLEPRTNTGELFF
TRBJ2-7	TRBD2	.	TRBV7-2	TGTGCCAGCAGCTCTTACGCCGGGACTAGAACCTACGAGCAGTACTTC	CASSSYAGTRTYEQYF
TRBJ1-2	.	.	TRBV7-2	TGTGCCAGCAGCTTAGCGCTGGGTACAGCGCTTGGCTACACCTTC	CASSLALGTALGYTF
TRBJ1-2	.	.	TRBV6-6	TGTGCCAGCAGTTACTCGCGGGGGGCCTATGGCTACACCTTC	CASSYSRGAYGYTF
TRBJ2-1	.	.	TRBV19	TGTGCCAGTAGGGAAGACGGCTACAATGAGCAGTTCTTC	CASREDGYNEQFF
TRBJ2-7	.	.	TRBV7-9	TGTGCCAGCAGCAGGGACGCCTCCTACGAGCAGTACTTC	CASSRDASYEQYF
TRBJ1-1	.	few	TRBV18	TGTGCCAGCTCACCACAACAAGGGTCTGAAGCTTTCTTT	CASSPQQGSEAFF
TRBJ1-2	TRBD1	.	TRBV7-3	TGTGCCAGCAGCTTATCAGGGGACAGGGGGTATGGCTACACCTTC	CASSLSGDRGYGYTF
TRBJ2-3	.	.	TRBV6-1	TGTGCCAGCAGTGTCACGGGGCCAGATACGCAGTATTTT	CASSVTGPDTQYF
TRBJ2-3	.	.	TRBV29-1	TGCAGCGCCCCGTCTGGGGGGGCTAGCACAGATACGCAGTATTTT	CSAPSGGASTDTQYF
TRBJ2-1	TRBD1	.	TRBV5-1	TGCGCCAGCAGCTTCGGACAGGGCAATGAGCAGTTCTTC	CASSFGQGNEQFF
TRBJ1-1	.	.	TRBV7-9	TGTGCCAGCAGCTGGGGGGACACGGGTCGGGTTGGAGCTTTCTTT	CASSWGDTGRVGAFF
TRBJ2-3	TRBD2	medium-sized	TRBV4-1	TGCGCCAGCAGCCTACAGCGGGGGCCTCGGGGGAGCACAGATACGCAGTATTTT	CASSLQRGPRGSTDTQYF
TRBJ2-5	TRBD2	.	TRBV2	TGTGCCTCTCAAGGAGCGGGGGGGCAAGAGACCCAGTACTTC	CASQGAGGQETQYF
TRBJ2-5	.	.	TRBV7-2	TGTGCCAGCAGCCTAACCAGGAGGGGGGGGCCTCAAGAGACCCAGTACTTC	CASSLTRRGGPQETQYF
TRBJ2-3	.	.	TRBV10-2	TGCGCCAGCAGGCCGGGCGGTTACACAGATACGCAGTATTTT	CASRPGGYTDTQYF
TRBJ1-2	TRBD1	.	TRBV13	TGTGCCAGCAGCTTAGACAGGGGCCCCTCTAACTATGGCTACACCTTC	CASSLDRGPSNYGYTF
TRBJ2-5	.	.	TRBV20-1	TGCAGTGCTACAGGGGTAGAGACCCAGTACTTC	CSATGVETQYF
TRBJ2-5	.	.	TRBV7-9	TGTGCCAGCAGCTTAGCGGGGGGTCGGGAGACCCAGTACTTC	CASSLAGGRETQYF
TRBJ2-2	TRBD1	few	TRBV2	TGTGCCAGCAGTGGACAGGGTGGCACCGGGGAGCTGTTTTTT	CASSGQGGTGELFF
TRBJ1-2	.	.	TRBV7-9	TGTGCCAGCAGCTTAGCGGGCTCTAACTATGGCTACACCTTC	CASSLAGSNYGYTF
TRBJ2-7	.	.	TRBV5-1	TGCGCCAGCAGCTTTGACAGTTACTCCTACGAGCAGTACTTC	CASSFDSYSYEQYF
TRBJ2-1	TRBD2	.	TRBV15	TGTGCCACCAGCTGGTCTAGCGGGGACAATGAGCAGTTCTTC	CATSWSSGDNEQFF
TRBJ1-5	.	.	TRBV7-8	TGTGCCAGCAGCCCGACCGAGGGTAGGGGCAATCAGCCCCAGCATTTT	CASSPTEGRGNQPQHF
TRBJ2-3	.	.	TRBV7-3	TGTGCCAGCAGCTTAAGTTACGCAGATACGCAGTATTTT	CASSLSYADTQYF
TRBJ2-7	TRBD2	.	TRBV13	TGTGCCAGCACTACGGGGAGCGGGGGAGTTAGGGAGCAGTACTTC	CASTTGSGGVREQYF
TRBJ2-7	TRBD1	.	TRBV6-1	TGTGCCAGCAGTGTGCCGGACAGGGGTGCCCACGAGCAGTACTTC	CASSVPDRGAHEQYF
TRBJ2-7	.	.	TRBV11-1	TGTGCCAGCAGCCTCTTTACAGGGACCGGCTACGAGCAGTACTTC	CASSLFTGTGYEQYF
TRBJ2-3	.	.	TRBV6-5	TGTGCCAGCAGGAACAGGGGGGGGACAGATACGCAGTATTTT	CASRNRGGTDTQYF
TRBJ1-1	.	.	TRBV5-4	TGTGCCAGCAGCCCTGATCCAGGGAGGGACACTGAAGCTTTCTTT	CASSPDPGRDTEAFF
TRBJ1-1	.	.	TRBV6-5	TGTGCCAGCAGGCGGACGCAGGAAAACACTGAAGCTTTCTTT	CASRRTQENTEAFF
TRBJ1-5	TRBD1	.	TRBV19	TGTGCCAGTAGTATGCACAGGGGAGAAAGCAATCAGCCCCAGCATTTT	CASSMHRGESNQPQHF
TRBJ2-1	TRBD2	.	TRBV11-2	TGTGCCAGCAGTACCGAGCGGGGGAACCACAATGAGCAGTTCTTC	CASSTERGNHNEQFF
TRBJ2-2	TRBD2	.	TRBV4-1	TGCGCCAGCAGCCAAGTCCCTGGACTAGCGGGGACCGGGGAGCTGTTTTTT	CASSQVPGLAGTGELFF
TRBJ2-4	.	once	TRBV5-1	TGCGCCAGCAGCTCTTTTGGTAGGGACGAAAACATTCAGTACTTC	CASSSFGRDENIQYF
TRBJ2-7	.	.	TRBV18	TGTGCCAGCTCACCAAGCTCCTACGAGCAGTACTTC	CASSPSSYEQYF